Below are 9 T cell receptor beta chains sequenced from a single sample in a study of OX40 agonist ivuxolimab in advanced cancers. Here immunoSEQ multiplex PCR was the method, and the copy in TCRdb shows in-frame clones only, minus some. The sample lists over 40,000 clones, about 88% occurring once. The source material was CD4+ or CD8+ T cells sorted from blood, sampled in a trial of the OX40 agonist ivuxolimab. The receptor set was obtained from an adult with an advanced solid tumor such as melanoma, head and neck, liver or kidney cancer.

The genes are TRBV28 and TRBJ2-5; D is tentatively TRBD1 or TRBD2 (5 bases each). This CDR3 contains 12 residues. V dropped 7 bases and J dropped 7 bases, with 13 bases sitting between them. Germline V gene lookup returns CDR1 MDHEN and CDR2 SYDVKM. As DNA, the CDR3 is TGTGCCAGCAACGAGGGGATTGGGACCCAGTACTTC. Residues: CASNEGIGTQYF.

This chain links TRBV30 with TRBJ2-4; perhaps TRBD1 as D (6 bases). V dropped 4 bases and J dropped 3 bases, with 13 bases sitting between them. The germline gives CDR1 GTSNPN, CDR2 SVGIG (reference sequence). The CDR3 is made up of 14 amino acids. CDR3 region: CAWNWGRGKNIQYF. CDR3 DNA sequence: TGTGCCTGGAATTGGGGGCGAGGCAAAAACATTCAGTACTTC.

The table lists this clone with a count of one. The rearrangement uses TRBV9 and TRBJ2-3; D ambiguous. V was trimmed by 4 bases and J by 0 bases, leaving 9 bases between them. The CDR3 consists of 14 residues. Germline CDR1 is SGDLS and CDR2 is YYNGEE. CDR3 DNA: TGTGCCAGCAGCCCCAGTACCAGCACAGATACGCAGTATTTT. Translating gives CASSPSTSTDTQYF.

The table lists this clone with a count of one. The gene calls are TRBV7-9 and TRBJ1-2, with D uncertain. The CDR3 covers 15 residues. Trimming pared 4 bases from V and 4 bases from J, leaving 16 bases between. CDR1 SEHNR and CDR2 FQNEAQ come from the germline V gene (reference sequence). CDR3 DNA: TGTGCCAGCAGCTCGAGCGGGGATCTTGGCTATGGCTACACCTTC. This translates into CASSSSGDLGYGYTF.

This clone was found a few times. This chain connects TRBV2 to TRBJ1-5; 8 nucleotides line up with TRBD1. V dropped 6 bases and J dropped 5; count of bases not matched to a gene: 3. Germline V gene data show CDR1 as SNHLY and CDR2 as FYNNEI. This CDR3 region has 13 residues. The CDR3 DNA reads as TGTGCCAGCAGGGACAGGGCCTATCAGCCCCAGCATTTT. Residues: CASRDRAYQPQHF.

V gene TRBV6-1 combines with J gene TRBJ1-5; D call uncertain. Germline CDR1 reads MNHNS; CDR2 reads SASEGT. CDR3 length: 13 amino acids. Between the trimmed V and J ends, which lost 7 bases and 0 bases, there was a span of 7 bases. The chain's CDR3 is CASTENSNQPQHF. For the CDR3, the DNA is TGTGCCAGCACCGAGAATAGCAATCAGCCCCAGCATTTT.

The chain couples TRBV29-1 to TRBJ2-1, with TRBD2 matching 11 bases. With 6 bases clipped from V and 8 bases from J, the junction kept 9 bases outside the gene matches. Germline loops: CDR1 SQVTM, CDR2 ANQGSEA. The CDR3 extends over 14 amino acids. The CDR3 is CSVDPSGRFHEQFF. The CDR3 coding sequence is TGCAGCGTAGATCCTAGCGGGAGGTTTCATGAGCAGTTCTTC.

This chain connects TRBV19 to TRBJ2-7; D is possibly TRBD2 (5 bases). CDR1 is LNHDA, CDR2 SQIVND, per germline (reference sequence). Trimming left V 6 bases short and J 2 bases short, with 23 bases between. The CDR3 has 17 amino acids. This CDR3 is CASRKDGLPEGPYEQYF. As DNA, the CDR3 is TGTGCCAGTAGAAAAGACGGACTCCCCGAGGGCCCCTACGAGCAGTACTTC. The full variable domain, in which reference TRBV19 and TRBJ2-7 provide the parts outside the CDR3, is DGGITQSPKYLFRKEGQNVTLSCEQNLNHDAMYWYRQDPGQGLRLIYYSQIVNDFQKGDIAEGYSVSREKKESFPLTVTSAQKNPTAFYLCASRKDGLPEGPYEQYFGPGTRLTVT.

This clone was observed a few times. This chain links TRBV28 with TRBJ1-4; 8 positions agree with TRBD1. The CDR3 covers 15 residues. In germline, CDR1 is MDHEN, CDR2 SYDVKM. The V gene end was trimmed by 5 bases and the J gene end by 8 bases; junction bases not matched to a gene: 10. The CDR3 DNA reads as TGTGCCAGCAGTCCTCCGGGGACAGGCCGGGAAAAACTGTTTTTT. It translates to CASSPPGTGREKLFF.